This TCR beta chain was sequenced for a study of blood T cell repertoires in COVID-19 (dated by TCRdb to the early 2020s). As for the study more broadly: Collaborator samples came from the United States, Italy and Spain and covered acute and convalescent phases of COVID-19. The prospective study material was composed of cDNA or gDNA derived from T cells, B-cell-depleted T cells, or PBMCs. Deeply sampled blood TCRbeta repertoires from subjects exposed to, actively infected with, or recovered from COVID-19 were included in the dataset. The repertoires were released in a freely available public database meant as a resource for research on the immune response to SARS-CoV-2. Samples were obtained from the ongoing ImmuneRACE study (first 160 participants) and from roughly 1,300 subjects provided by 6 global collaborators. The sample metadata nearly always contained a de-identified subject ID, COVID-19 status, age in years and sex. HLA class I and class II types, where available, came from metadata supplied by the sample provider rather than from assay-based typing.

There are a few counts of this clone. Its antigen is unknown. Per-base qualities were not stored, and no clone one base away is much larger. Overall results and qualifications from the work: The quantity of clinical and demographic metadata differed by source and by participant and was supplied without curation.

The immunoSEQ Assay, a bias-controlled multiplex PCR, was used to amplify TCRbeta CDR3 regions from genomic DNA. In the source study's methods: The number of nucleated cells in each sample was estimated from the amplification of reference gene primers within the assay. Sequence reads were collapsed and filtered to measure the absolute abundance of every unique TCRbeta CDR3 rearrangement. For each sample, productive Simpson clonality was calculated by taking the square root of Simpson's diversity index across productive rearrangements. TCRdb took over this immuneACCESS table, retaining in-frame rearrangements with V and J assigned. Such tables are incomplete; in checked studies, under half of the missing clones stem from an unresolved V gene, and the remainder is unexplained. V and J calls and clone size follow that table, whereas D and trimming were derived from the DNA. This sample is represented by some 190,000 clones; more than 75% of them were singletons. The ten top clones hold 4% to 5% of the sample.

Collaborating institutions collected whole blood in K2EDTA tubes following their own protocols. For TCRbeta analysis, collaborators shipped samples in one of three forms: frozen whole blood, isolated PBMCs, or DNA extracted from either of those sample types. Material: peripheral blood. The sequence was obtained from a human donor in a cohort sampled during active COVID-19.

The CDR3 corresponds to CASSQTPQGTYGYTF. The DNA is as follows: TGTGCCAGCAGCCAAACCCCGCAGGGGACCTATGGCTACACCTTC. Recombination joined TRBV6-2 or TRBV6-3 with TRBJ1-2; the D gene is possibly TRBD1, with 6 bases matching. The CDR3 spans 15 residues, from the cysteine through the phenylalanine. The read is trimmed to its CDR3 DNA, 45 bases read in frame from base 1. Looking up the germline V gene yields CDR1 MNHEY and CDR2 SVGEGT. V lost 6 bases and J lost 4 bases; the stretch between them is 18 bases long.